The 30 T cell receptor beta chains below all came from one sample that was sequenced in a study of T-cell reconstitution after alpha-beta-depleted transplantation in children. TCRbeta library preparation incorporated unique molecular identifiers. Via MiXCR, TCRdb re-called the PCR reads, giving one row per CDR3 protein. The table lists 260,000 or so distinct CDR3 sequences, around 12% of them singletons. The specimen was PBMCs from the stem cell graft donor, collected from the stem cell graft. These receptors all come from a human donor who donated a stem cell graft to a child with acute lymphoblastic leukemia.

This clonotype has a count of ten or more. J is TRBJ1-5 and V is TRBV11-2, with unresolved D. The CDR3 is 16 amino acids. Germline CDR1 is SGHAT and CDR2 is FQNNGV. V was cut by 5 bases and J by 0 bases, with 14 bases left in between. CDR3 bases: TGTGCCAGCAGCGGGCTCGGCTACGCTAGCAATCAGCCCCAGCATTTT. Translated, it gives CASSGLGYASNQPQHF.

The table lists this clonotype with many counts. The gene calls are TRBV14 and TRBJ1-1; unclear D gene. Germline V gene lookup returns CDR1 SGHDN and CDR2 FVKESK. The CDR3 runs 12 residues. V dropped 1 base and J dropped 0 bases, with 0 bases sitting between them. The CDR3 spells CASSQVNTEAFF. CDR3 DNA: TGTGCCAGCAGCCAAGTGAACACTGAAGCTTTCTTT.

At least ten counts were recorded for this clonotype. The rearrangement joins TRBV12-3 or TRBV12-4 to TRBJ2-3; 8 positions agree with TRBD1. The trim removed 5 bases at V and 6 bases at J, leaving 4 bases unmatched. There are 13 residues in the CDR3. CDR3 nucleotide sequence: TGTGCCAGCAGTGGACAGGGAGACGATACGCAGTATTTT. Its protein product is CASSGQGDDTQYF.

Ten or more counts support this clonotype. The rearrangement links TRBV7-9 to TRBJ2-5; 7 nucleotides line up with TRBD2. V was pared by 5 bases and J by 4 bases, with 10 bases of the junction left unmatched. The CDR3 sequence is 15 residues long. The germline V gene has CDR1 SEHNR and CDR2 FQNEAQ (reference sequence). The CDR3 DNA reads as TGTGCCAGCAGCCCCAAGGGAGGGCTTGGAGAGACCCAGTACTTC. Its translation: CASSPKGGLGETQYF. Combining the CDR3 with reference TRBV7-9 and TRBJ2-5 gives the whole variable domain DTGVSQNPRHKITKRGQNVTFRCDPISEHNRLYWYRQTLGQGPEFLTYFQNEAQLEKSRLLSDRFSAERPKGSFSTLEIQRTEQGDSAMYLCASSPKGGLGETQYFGPGTRLLVL.

A word on this clonotype: A single base separates this from a much larger clone, so it may be a read error. The chain links TRBV15 to TRBJ2-1; the D is unclear. The CDR3 is 14 amino acids. Germline V gene data show CDR1 as LNHNV and CDR2 as YYDKDF (reference sequence). This CDR3 is CATGSRSSYNEQFF. The CDR3 DNA sequence: TGTGCCACCGGCAGCCGTAGCTCCTACAATGAGCAGTTCTTC. The variable domain in full, completed from reference TRBV15 and TRBJ2-1, reads DAMVIQNPRYQVTQFGKPVTLSCSQTLNHNVMYWYQQKSSQAPKLLFHYYDKDFNNEADTPDNFQSRRPNTSFCFLDIRSPGLGDTAMYLCATGSRSSYNEQFFGPGTRLTVL.

This clonotype showed up just a few times. V gene TRBV12-3 or TRBV12-4 combines with J gene TRBJ1-2; the D is unclear. The CDR3 extends over 16 amino acids. The V end was cut by 2 bases, the J end by 1 base, with 14 bases between. The CDR3 bases are TGTGCCAGCAGTTTAAACCCCGGCCTGCTTAACTATGGCTACACCTTC. Residues: CASSLNPGLLNYGYTF.

This clonotype was seen ten or more times. The genes are TRBV12-3 or TRBV12-4 and TRBJ1-4; tentatively, D is TRBD1 (6 bases). The CDR3 length is 14 residues. With 4 bases removed from V and 4 bases from J, the gap between germline ends came to 10 bases. The CDR3 bases are TGTGCCAGCAGTTACAGGGCGTATAATGAAAAACTGTTTTTT. This gives the protein CASSYRAYNEKLFF.

This clonotype occurred many times. The V gene is TRBV15, the J gene TRBJ2-5; 9 nucleotides agree with TRBD1. CDR1 is LNHNV and CDR2 is YYDKDF in the germline V gene (reference sequence). The ends lost 1 base at V and 2 bases at J; junction bases unmatched: 2. This CDR3 region has 15 residues. The CDR3 DNA reads TGTGCCACCAGCAGAGCAGGACAGGGGCAAGAGACCCAGTACTTC. Translation gives CATSRAGQGQETQYF.

This clonotype occurred many times. The chain employs TRBV6-6 and TRBJ1-2; the D is unclear. The CDR3 loop spans 13 amino acids. Germline CDR1 MNHNY, CDR2 SVGAGI (reference sequence). V dropped 0 bases and J dropped 13 bases, with 15 bases sitting between them. This CDR3 reads CASSYSTQAPTTF. The DNA for the CDR3 is TGTGCCAGCAGTTACTCGACTCAGGCGCCTACCACCTTC.

This clonotype was detected ten times or more. This chain links TRBV9 with TRBJ1-1; D might be TRBD1 (5 bases). The V gene lost 0 bases and the J gene lost 6 bases, with 15 bases spanning the gap. The CDR3 length is 15 residues. The germline gives CDR1 SGDLS, CDR2 YYNGEE. The CDR3 region is CASSVDDSAWPEAFF. CDR3 DNA sequence: TGTGCCAGCAGCGTAGATGACAGCGCTTGGCCTGAAGCTTTCTTT.

This clonotype was detected ten times or more. The chain links TRBV5-1 to TRBJ1-2; TRBD1 matches at 7 bases. CDR3 length: 13 residues. Germline V lookup: CDR1 SGHRS, CDR2 YFSETQ. V dropped 3 bases and J dropped 6; count of bases not matched to a gene: 5. In DNA, the CDR3 is TGCGCCAGCAGCTGGGGACAGTCCAATGGCTACACCTTC. Protein: CASSWGQSNGYTF.

This clonotype occurred many times. The chain couples TRBV7-9 to TRBJ1-5; D remains unclear. CDR1 is SEHNR, CDR2 FQNEAQ, per germline (reference sequence). CDR3 length: 14 amino acids. V gave up 5 bases and J gave up 1 base, with 9 bases separating them. The CDR3 nucleotides are TGTGCCAGCAGCCAGACAACGAGCAATCAGCCCCAGCATTTT. The encoded protein is CASSQTTSNQPQHF.

A few counts support this clonotype. DNA of the CDR3: TGTGCCATCAAGGGGGTCGGGGCCAACGTCCTGACTTTC. This translates into CAIKGVGANVLTF. This chain joins TRBV10-3 and TRBJ2-6, with a possible D match to TRBD1 (6 bases). The CDR3 extends over 13 amino acids. Deletions cut 7 bases from V and 4 bases from J, with 8 bases between. CDR1 and CDR2 from the germline V gene are ENHRY and SYGVKD.

This clonotype showed up many times. The chain couples TRBV28 to TRBJ1-5; no clear D. CDR1 and CDR2 (germline): MDHEN, SYDVKM. The CDR3 has 16 residues. The germline V and J ends were trimmed by 5 bases and 2 bases, with 16 bases remaining between them. In nucleotides, the CDR3 is TGTGCCAGCAGTAGACCGGGATGGCGGGGCAATCAGCCCCAGCATTTT. Residues: CASSRPGWRGNQPQHF.

This clonotype was found many times. The CDR3 sequence: CSALSRASTDTQYF. Here the CDR3 DNA reads TGCAGTGCTCTCTCCAGGGCTAGCACAGATACGCAGTATTTT. The chain has TRBV20-1 and TRBJ2-3; maybe TRBD1 (5 bases). CDR3 size: 14 residues. Germline V gene lookup returns CDR1 DFQATT and CDR2 SNEGSKA (reference sequence). V lost 5 bases and J 0 bases, leaving 12 bases between the germline ends.

V gene TRBV13 combines with J gene TRBJ1-4; 9 nucleotides align to TRBD1. Trimming at V came to 5 bases and at J to 6 bases, leaving 7 bases not matched to a gene. CDR1 PRHDT and CDR2 FYEKMQ come from the germline V gene (reference sequence). The CDR3 is 15 residues long. The CDR3 protein is CASSKWGQGDEKLFF. The CDR3 coding sequence is TGTGCCAGCAGCAAATGGGGACAGGGTGATGAAAAACTGTTTTTT.

This clonotype was counted ten times or more. The chain carries TRBV28 and TRBJ2-1; possibly TRBD1 for D (6 bases). Germline lookup yields CDR1 MDHEN and CDR2 SYDVKM. The CDR3 sequence is 14 residues long. Trimming pared 5 bases from V and 9 bases from J, leaving 17 bases between. The CDR3 region is CASSELPGVGEQFF. The DNA of the CDR3 is TGTGCCAGCAGTGAGCTTCCAGGGGTTGGTGAGCAGTTCTTC.

About this clonotype itself: This may stem from a read error, because a much larger clone lies one nucleotide away. The chain joins TRBV5-6 to TRBJ2-7; D uncertain. Trimming stripped 3 bases from V and 2 bases from J, with 6 bases between. CDR1 and CDR2 (germline): SGHDT, YYEEEE. This CDR3 contains 12 residues. CDR3 protein: CASSSNPYEQYF. CDR3 sequence (DNA): TGTGCCAGCAGCTCAAACCCCTACGAGCAGTACTTC.

This clonotype has at least ten counts. V and J are TRBV20-1 and TRBJ2-3; D unresolved. Trimming stripped 4 bases from V and 0 bases from J, with 11 bases between. The germline V gene encodes CDR1 DFQATT and CDR2 SNEGSKA (reference sequence). This CDR3 spans 14 amino acids. The CDR3 nucleotides are TGCAGTGCTAAGATAACGCCTAGCACAGATACGCAGTATTTT. This encodes CSAKITPSTDTQYF.

This clonotype was picked up many times. This chain uses TRBV5-5 with TRBJ2-1; the D gene could be TRBD1 or TRBD2 (5 bases each). Looked up from germline, CDR1 is SGHKS and CDR2 is YYEKEE (reference sequence). Trimming pared 4 bases from V and 7 bases from J, leaving 12 bases between. CDR3 length: 13 residues. The CDR3 coding sequence is TGTGCCAGCAGCCGGACTGGGGGAAATGAGCAGTTCTTC. This sequence encodes CASSRTGGNEQFF.

J is TRBJ1-5 and V is TRBV20-1, with 9 positions matching TRBD1. Germline CDR1 and CDR2: DFQATT and SNEGSKA (reference sequence). The J segment lost 3 bases and the V segment lost 4 bases, leaving 4 bases of the junction unmatched. This CDR3 is 14 amino acids long. The CDR3 loop reads CSAKQGAINQPQHF. CDR3 coding DNA: TGCAGTGCTAAACAGGGGGCAATCAATCAGCCCCAGCATTTT.

This clonotype was recorded at least ten times. V and J are TRBV29-1 and TRBJ1-2; weak D call: TRBD1 (5 bases). Trimming removed 4 bases at V and 1 base at J, with 16 bases between. Germline values: CDR1 SQVTM, CDR2 ANQGSEA. The CDR3 spans 15 residues. The CDR3 DNA sequence: TGCAGCGTTGCGGGGACTCCCAACCGTAACTATGGCTACACCTTC. Protein product: CSVAGTPNRNYGYTF.

This clonotype was detected ten times or more. The CDR3 loop is CASSNQPQHF. CDR3 DNA sequence: TGTGCCAGCAGTAACCAGCCCCAGCATTTT. J is TRBJ1-5 and V is TRBV6-1; no definite D call. V was cut by 5 bases and J by 7 bases, with 3 bases left in between. Germline V gene lookup returns CDR1 MNHNS and CDR2 SASEGT. The CDR3 totals 10 residues.

This clonotype was detected many times. V and J are TRBV12-3 or TRBV12-4 and TRBJ2-5; D not certain. This CDR3 is 12 amino acids long. V was clipped by 4 bases and J by 4 bases, with 7 bases between them. This chain's CDR3 is CASSSVSETQYF. Written as DNA, the CDR3 is TGTGCCAGCAGTTCAGTGTCAGAGACCCAGTACTTC.

This clonotype was observed at least ten times. CDR3 sequence: CASSGHRQRYGYTF. In DNA form, the CDR3 reads TGTGCCAGCAGCGGACATCGACAACGTTATGGCTACACCTTC. The chain links TRBV6-1 to TRBJ1-2; D is possibly TRBD1 (5 bases). This CDR3 is 14 amino acids long. Germline V CDR1 and CDR2: MNHNS, SASEGT. V lost 6 bases, J lost 5 bases, and 16 bases lay in between.

This clonotype appeared many times. The J gene is TRBJ1-6, the V gene TRBV6-5; D is uncertain. Germline CDR1 is MNHEY and CDR2 is SVGAGI. Trimming cost V 0 bases and J 7 bases, with 22 bases left between them. This CDR3 is built from 19 residues. The CDR3 DNA follows: TGTGCCAGCAGTTACTCCGACCTGGTCGGACGGAGACCCAATTCACCCCTCCACTTT. Translating gives CASSYSDLVGRRPNSPLHF.

This clonotype has a count of ten or more. V usage is TRBV10-3 and J usage is TRBJ2-7, with TRBD2 matching over 11 bases. After removal of 4 bases from V and 3 bases from J, the junction contained 2 bases not matched to a gene. CDR1 and CDR2 from the germline V gene are ENHRY and SYGVKD. The CDR3 extends over 14 amino acids. The CDR3 protein is CAISAGLAVYEQYF. The CDR3 nucleotides read TGTGCCATCAGTGCGGGACTAGCGGTCTACGAGCAGTACTTC.

Of note for this clonotype: A read error may be the cause here, since a much bigger clone is one base away. The chain is built from TRBV6-1 and TRBJ2-7; the match to TRBD1 covers 8 bases. In germline, CDR1 is MNHNS, CDR2 SASEGT. This CDR3 region has 15 residues. Here the CDR3 reads CASSDMMGQAYEHYF. The CDR3 bases are TGTGCCAGCAGTGATATGATGGGACAGGCCTACGAGCATTACTTC.

This clonotype has only a few counts. The chain is built from TRBV7-2 and TRBJ1-5; 7 bases align to TRBD1. CDR1 is SGHTA and CDR2 is FQGNSA in the germline V gene. The trim removed 3 bases at V and 5 bases at J, leaving 7 bases unmatched. The CDR3 totals 15 residues. The CDR3 DNA sequence: TGTGCCAGCAGCTTGGGGGACAGTAGATATCAGCCCCAGCATTTT. This translates into CASSLGDSRYQPQHF. The whole variable domain, remainder taken from reference TRBV7-2 and TRBJ1-5, is GAGVSQSPSNKVTEKGKDVELRCDPISGHTALYWYRQSLGQGLEFLIYFQGNSAPDKSGLPSDRFSAERTGGSVSTLTIQRTQQEDSAVYLCASSLGDSRYQPQHFGDGTRLSIL.

This clonotype was seen at least ten times. The genes are TRBV28 and TRBJ1-5; 7 nucleotides agree with TRBD1. The V and J ends lost 6 bases and 1 base, in that order; junction bases with no gene match: 6. CDR3 length: 15 amino acids. Per germline, CDR1 MDHEN and CDR2 SYDVKM. The CDR3 protein is CASRSDRVSNQPQHF. As DNA, the CDR3 is TGTGCCAGCAGAAGTGACAGGGTGAGCAATCAGCCCCAGCATTTT.